The 7 T cell receptor beta chains reported below all come from one sample, sequenced in a study of blood T cell repertoires in COVID-19. Here immunoSEQ multiplex PCR was the method, and the copy in TCRdb shows in-frame clones only, minus some. The data contain 55,000 to 70,000 clones, roughly 80% of them singletons. Sequences were obtained from peripheral blood. The receptors originated from a man aged 55 to 70 with acute or convalescent COVID-19.

The chain links TRBV13 to TRBJ1-4; D is undetermined. Germline lookup yields CDR1 PRHDT and CDR2 FYEKMQ (reference sequence). With 4 bases removed from V and 4 bases from J, the gap between germline ends came to 10 bases. This CDR3 has 14 residues. The CDR3 DNA reads TGTGCCAGCAGCTACCGGCGGATTAATGAAAAACTGTTTTTT. Translating gives CASSYRRINEKLFF.

The chain couples TRBV12-3 or TRBV12-4 to TRBJ2-1, with D perhaps matching TRBD1 (7 bases). CDR3 size: 11 residues. The ends were cut back, 3 bases at V and 16 bases at J, with 13 bases in the middle. The CDR3 reads CASSLRDREFF. The CDR3 DNA follows: TGTGCCAGCAGTTTGCGGGACAGAGAATTCTTC.

The rearrangement links TRBV11-3 to TRBJ2-1, with a tentative D call TRBD1 (5 bases). Germline-derived CDR1 and CDR2 are SGHNT and YENEEA. CDR3 length: 14 residues. V shed 1 base and J shed 7 bases, with 11 bases lying between them. The CDR3 region has the DNA TGTGCCAGCAGCTTAGGACAGTCAAGTAATGAGCAGTTCTTC. This codes for CASSLGQSSNEQFF.

The rearrangement links TRBV30 to TRBJ1-5; D is perhaps TRBD1 (6 bases). Per the germline V gene, CDR1 is GTSNPN and CDR2 is SVGIG (reference sequence). The CDR3 has 15 residues. Trimming removed 0 bases from V and 2 bases from J, with 11 bases in between. The CDR3 protein is CAWSVRGAGNQPQHF. The CDR3 coding sequence is TGTGCCTGGAGTGTACGGGGGGCTGGCAATCAGCCCCAGCATTTT.

The chain couples TRBV19 to TRBJ1-5; unclear D gene. The V gene lost 5 bases and the J gene lost 6 bases, with 8 bases spanning the gap. This CDR3 spans 12 amino acids. Germline CDR1 and CDR2: LNHDA and SQIVND (reference sequence). Here the CDR3 reads CASSRGSQPQHF. The CDR3, as DNA: TGTGCCAGTAGTCGGGGTTCTCAGCCCCAGCATTTT.

The rearrangement uses TRBV6-5 and TRBJ1-3, with TRBD1 identical over 7 bases. In germline, CDR1 is MNHEY, CDR2 SVGAGI. The V gene end was trimmed by 5 bases and the J gene end by 0 bases; junction bases not matched to a gene: 1. This CDR3 spans 14 amino acids. The CDR3 DNA is TGTGCCAGCAGTACAGGGGCCTCTGGAAACACCATATATTTT. It yields the protein CASSTGASGNTIYF.

The chain is built from TRBV7-8 and TRBJ1-4; possibly TRBD1 for D (5 bases). Between the trimmed V and J ends, which lost 4 bases and 6 bases, there was a span of 21 bases. The CDR3 consists of 17 residues. Germline-derived CDR1 and CDR2 are SGHVS and FQNEAQ. For the CDR3, the DNA is TGTGCCAGCAGCTCCAGGAGCAAGGGAACGGGGGATGAAAAACTGTTTTTT. Its protein product is CASSSRSKGTGDEKLFF.